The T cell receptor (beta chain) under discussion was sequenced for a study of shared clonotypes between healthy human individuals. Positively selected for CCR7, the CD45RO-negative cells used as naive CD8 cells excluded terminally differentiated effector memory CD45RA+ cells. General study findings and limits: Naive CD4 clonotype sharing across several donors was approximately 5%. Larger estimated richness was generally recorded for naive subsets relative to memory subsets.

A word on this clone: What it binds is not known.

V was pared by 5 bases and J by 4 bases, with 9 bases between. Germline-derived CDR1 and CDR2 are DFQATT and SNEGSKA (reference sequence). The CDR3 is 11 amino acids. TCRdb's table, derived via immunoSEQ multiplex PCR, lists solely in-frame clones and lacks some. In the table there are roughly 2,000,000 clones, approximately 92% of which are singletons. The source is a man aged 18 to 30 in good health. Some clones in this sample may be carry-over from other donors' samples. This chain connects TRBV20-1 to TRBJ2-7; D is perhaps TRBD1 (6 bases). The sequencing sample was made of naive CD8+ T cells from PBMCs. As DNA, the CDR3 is TGCAGTGCTCTTGACAGGTACGAGCAGTACTTC. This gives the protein CSALDRYEQYF.